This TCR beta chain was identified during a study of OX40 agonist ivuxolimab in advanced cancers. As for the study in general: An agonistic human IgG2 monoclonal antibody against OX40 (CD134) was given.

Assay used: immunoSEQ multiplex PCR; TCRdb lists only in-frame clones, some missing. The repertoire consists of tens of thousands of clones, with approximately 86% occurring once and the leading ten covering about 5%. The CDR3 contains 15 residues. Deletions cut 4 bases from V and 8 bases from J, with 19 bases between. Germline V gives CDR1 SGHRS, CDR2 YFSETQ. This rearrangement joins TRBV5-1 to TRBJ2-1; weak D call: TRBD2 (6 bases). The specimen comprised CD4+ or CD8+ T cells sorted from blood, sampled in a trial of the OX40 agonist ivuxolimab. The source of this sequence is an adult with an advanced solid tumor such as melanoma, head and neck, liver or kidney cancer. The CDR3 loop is CASSLGLLNRDEQFF. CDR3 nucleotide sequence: TGCGCCAGCAGCCTGGGACTGCTAAATCGGGATGAGCAGTTCTTC.